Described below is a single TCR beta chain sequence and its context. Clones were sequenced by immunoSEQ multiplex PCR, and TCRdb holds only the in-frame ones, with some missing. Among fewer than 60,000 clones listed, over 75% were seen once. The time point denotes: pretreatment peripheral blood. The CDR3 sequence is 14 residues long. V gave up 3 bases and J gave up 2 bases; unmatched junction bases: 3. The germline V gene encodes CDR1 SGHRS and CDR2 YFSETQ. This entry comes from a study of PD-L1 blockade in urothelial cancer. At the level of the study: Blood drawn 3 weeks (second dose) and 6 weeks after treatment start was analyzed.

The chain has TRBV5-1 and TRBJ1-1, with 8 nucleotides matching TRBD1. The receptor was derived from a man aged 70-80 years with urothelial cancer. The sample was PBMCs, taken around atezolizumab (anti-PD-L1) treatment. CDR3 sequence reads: CASSSTGVNTEAFF. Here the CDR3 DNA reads TGCGCCAGCAGCTCGACAGGGGTCAACACTGAAGCTTTCTTT.